These 27 T cell receptor beta chains were sequenced from one sample in a study of shared clonotypes between healthy human individuals. The repertoire was sequenced with immunoSEQ multiplex PCR; TCRdb's copy has only in-frame clones and lacks some. This sample has roughly 2.5 million clones, with roughly nine tenths found just once. The material sequenced was naive CD4+ T cells sorted from blood. Documented subset: CD45RA+ positively selected. These receptors all come from a man in his late teens or twenties in good health.

This chain's CDR3 is CASSLDGTGSSPLHF. CDR3 in DNA: TGTGCCAGCAGCTTGGACGGGACAGGGAGTTCACCCCTCCACTTT. The V call is TRBV11-2, the J call TRBJ1-6; TRBD1 matches at 9 bases. The germline gives CDR1 SGHAT, CDR2 FQNNGV. The J segment lost 9 bases and the V segment lost 3 bases, leaving 6 bases of the junction unmatched. The CDR3 has 15 residues.

This clone was observed once. This CDR3 is CASARSESNQPQHF. In DNA, the CDR3 is TGTGCCAGCGCCCGGTCGGAGAGCAATCAGCCCCAGCATTTT. The chain joins TRBV19 to TRBJ1-5; D not resolved. The CDR3 runs 14 residues. Trimming left V 9 bases short and J 1 base short, with 13 bases between. The germline gives CDR1 LNHDA, CDR2 SQIVND (reference sequence).

This sequence joins TRBV5-5 and TRBJ1-2; the D gene is possibly TRBD1 (5 bases). Germline V gene lookup returns CDR1 SGHKS and CDR2 YYEKEE (reference sequence). Trimming stripped 0 bases from V and 8 bases from J, with 20 bases between. The CDR3 runs to 16 residues. CDR3 sequence reads: CASSLALGATGDGYTF. In DNA form, the CDR3 reads TGTGCCAGCAGCTTGGCACTCGGGGCAACGGGGGACGGCTACACCTTC.

The genes are TRBV10-3 and TRBJ2-7; a weak D match, TRBD1 (6 bases). Germline loops: CDR1 ENHRY, CDR2 SYGVKD. The CDR3 consists of 14 residues. Trimming pared 5 bases from V and 5 bases from J, leaving 16 bases between. CDR3 coding DNA: TGTGCCATCAGTTCAGGGGACCCTCCCGACGAGCAGTACTTC. Amino acid sequence: CAISSGDPPDEQYF.

The chain couples TRBV7-2 to TRBJ2-5; D unclear. The germline V gene has CDR1 SGHTA and CDR2 FQGNSA. CDR3 length equals 12 residues. Trimming left V 1 base short and J 7 bases short, with 7 bases between. In DNA, the CDR3 is TGTGCCAGCAGCTTAGACGTTGGGACCCAGTACTTC. It encodes CASSLDVGTQYF.

The gene calls are TRBV5-4 and TRBJ2-1; 8 nucleotides line up with TRBD1. The CDR3 has 16 amino acids. The germline V gene has CDR1 SGHNT and CDR2 YYREEE (reference sequence). The V segment lost 0 bases and the J segment 0 bases; nucleotides outside the gene matches: 2. The CDR3 loop reads CASSLAGGFSYNEQFF. CDR3 coding DNA: TGTGCCAGCAGCTTGGCAGGGGGCTTCTCCTACAATGAGCAGTTCTTC.

The rearrangement joins TRBV10-3 to TRBJ2-5; D may be TRBD1 (5 bases). The germline V and J ends were trimmed by 3 bases and 5 bases, with 16 bases remaining between them. There are 15 residues in the CDR3. Germline V gene lookup returns CDR1 ENHRY and CDR2 SYGVKD. The CDR3 nucleotides are TGTGCCATCAGTGACACCAGGGTTTCTTCGGAGACCCAGTACTTC. Protein product: CAISDTRVSSETQYF.

This clone occurred once. The chain couples TRBV10-3 to TRBJ2-3; TRBD2 aligns across 9 bases. From germline, CDR1 is ENHRY and CDR2 SYGVKD. Trimming cost V 7 bases and J 5 bases; bases outside gene matches: 10. CDR3 length: 15 residues. CDR3 sequence: CAITEQREVLDTQYF. In nucleotides, the CDR3 is TGTGCCATCACTGAACAGCGGGAGGTCTTAGATACGCAGTATTTT.

Concerning this clone itself: Within the sample, other DNA sequences also encode this same CDR3. This chain connects TRBV7-9 to TRBJ2-5; no clear D gene. Deletions cut 1 base from V and 4 bases from J, with 10 bases between. Germline loops: CDR1 SEHNR, CDR2 FQNEAQ (reference sequence). This CDR3 comprises 14 residues. The CDR3 here is CASSLVSLGETQYF. The CDR3 DNA reads TGTGCCAGCAGCTTAGTCTCACTGGGAGAGACCCAGTACTTC.

Comments on this clone: The sample has other DNA sequences that encode this CDR3 too. CDR3: CASSISGNTDTQYF. CDR3 sequence (DNA): TGTGCCAGTAGTATATCAGGGAACACAGATACGCAGTATTTT. V gene TRBV19 combines with J gene TRBJ2-3, with D possibly TRBD1 on 5 matching bases. In germline, CDR1 is LNHDA, CDR2 SQIVND (reference sequence). This CDR3 region has 14 residues. Trimming shortened V by 2 bases and J by 2 bases, and 8 bases separated the two germline ends.

The chain uses TRBV20-1 and TRBJ1-1; D is unclear. V lost 4 bases and J lost 4, with 7 bases in between. Germline loops: CDR1 DFQATT, CDR2 SNEGSKA (reference sequence). This CDR3 contains 11 residues. The CDR3 DNA sequence: TGCAGTGCTACCCCCCTCACTGAAGCTTTCTTT. Protein product: CSATPLTEAFF.

The gene calls are TRBV28 and TRBJ2-7; a possible D gene is TRBD1 (5 bases). V was clipped by 4 bases and J by 3 bases, with 10 bases between them. From germline, CDR1 is MDHEN and CDR2 SYDVKM. This CDR3 is built from 13 residues. The DNA of the CDR3 is TGTGCCAGCAGTTCCCCAGGGCACTACGAGCAGTACTTC. Translating it yields CASSSPGHYEQYF.

This rearrangement joins TRBV4-1 to TRBJ1-2; D not certain. This CDR3 spans 15 amino acids. V lost 0 bases, J lost 0 bases, and 8 bases lay in between. The germline gives CDR1 MGHRA, CDR2 YSYEKL. The CDR3, as DNA: TGCGCCAGCAGCCAAGATTGGCTGACTAACTATGGCTACACCTTC. Amino acid sequence: CASSQDWLTNYGYTF.

This clone was seen only once. The gene calls are TRBV7-9 and TRBJ2-6, with D possibly matching TRBD2 (6 bases). Germline CDR1 reads SEHNR; CDR2 reads FQNEAQ (reference sequence). V lost 1 base and J lost 2, with 12 bases in between. This CDR3 has 17 amino acids. The CDR3 reads CASSLGGAGTGANVLTF. The DNA for the CDR3 is TGTGCCAGCAGCTTAGGCGGGGCAGGGACTGGGGCCAACGTCCTGACTTTC. Variable domain in full (rest from reference TRBV7-9 and TRBJ2-6): DTGVSQNPRHKITKRGQNVTFRCDPISEHNRLYWYRQTLGQGPEFLTYFQNEAQLEKSRLLSDRFSAERPKGSFSTLEIQRTEQGDSAMYLCASSLGGAGTGANVLTFGAGSRLTVL.

A single count supports this clone. The J gene is TRBJ1-2, the V gene TRBV7-2, with a tentative D call TRBD1 (6 bases). Germline V gene lookup returns CDR1 SGHTA and CDR2 FQGNSA. Trimming removed 1 base at V and 3 bases at J, with 12 bases between. This CDR3 is built from 15 residues. The CDR3 coding sequence is TGTGCCAGCAGCTTAGATTCAGGGGTGCACTATGGCTACACCTTC. This encodes CASSLDSGVHYGYTF.

V is TRBV7-2 and J is TRBJ2-3; 9 nucleotides line up with TRBD2. CDR1 is SGHTA and CDR2 is FQGNSA in the germline V gene. After removal of 1 base from V and 3 bases from J, the junction contained 8 bases not matched to a gene. The CDR3 has 17 amino acids. As DNA, the CDR3 is TGTGCCAGCAGCTTAGGTTTGGCGGGAGGGGTGACAGATACGCAGTATTTT. This codes for CASSLGLAGGVTDTQYF.

The J gene is TRBJ1-1, the V gene TRBV28; 8 positions agree with TRBD1. The CDR3 extends over 13 amino acids. Germline V gene data show CDR1 as MDHEN and CDR2 as SYDVKM. J gave up 10 bases and V 3 bases, and 7 bases lay outside the gene matches. CDR3 region: CASSFQTGVGAFF. In DNA form, the CDR3 reads TGTGCCAGCAGTTTTCAGACAGGGGTGGGAGCTTTCTTT.

This rearrangement joins TRBV19 to TRBJ2-5, with D possibly TRBD1 on 6 matching bases. The CDR3 length is 14 residues. Germline V gives CDR1 LNHDA, CDR2 SQIVND (reference sequence). V was cut by 6 bases and J by 9 bases, with 20 bases left in between. The CDR3 DNA reads TGTGCCAGTAGCGGGACACTCAACCAAGGGGCCCAGTACTTC. Translation: CASSGTLNQGAQYF.

The genes are TRBV5-1 and TRBJ2-7, with D perhaps being TRBD1 or TRBD2 (5 bases each). V was clipped by 5 bases and J by 5 bases, with 23 bases between them. Germline V gene lookup returns CDR1 SGHRS and CDR2 YFSETQ. This CDR3 spans 16 amino acids. The DNA of the CDR3 is TGCGCCAGCAGTCTCGTTTCGGGGCTAGCTTCCCACGAGCAGTACTTC. Its translation: CASSLVSGLASHEQYF. The whole variable domain, filled in from reference TRBV5-1 and TRBJ2-7, reads KAGVTQTPRYLIKTRGQQVTLSCSPISGHRSVSWYQQTPGQGLQFLFEYFSETQRNKGNFPGRFSGRQFSNSRSEMNVSTLELGDSALYLCASSLVSGLASHEQYFGPGTRLTVT.

Details on this clone: The same CDR3 also results from other DNA sequences found in this sample. The chain employs TRBV10-3 and TRBJ1-3; no firm D call. V was cut by 6 bases and J by 1 base, with 7 bases left in between. CDR3 size: 13 residues. Germline V lookup: CDR1 ENHRY, CDR2 SYGVKD. The CDR3 nucleotides are TGTGCCATCAGCGACTTTTCTGGAAACACCATATATTTT. Amino acids: CAISDFSGNTIYF.

The genes are TRBV5-6 and TRBJ1-1, with 9 positions matching TRBD1. After removal of 5 bases from V and 2 bases from J, the junction contained 7 bases not matched to a gene. Germline loops: CDR1 SGHDT, CDR2 YYEEEE. The CDR3 is 15 amino acids. The CDR3 loop reads CASRYPGQGNTEAFF. The CDR3 DNA follows: TGTGCCAGCAGGTACCCGGGACAGGGAAACACTGAAGCTTTCTTT.

This rearrangement joins TRBV5-5 to TRBJ1-4; possibly TRBD1 for D (6 bases). V was clipped by 3 bases and J by 4 bases, with 13 bases between them. Germline lookup yields CDR1 SGHKS and CDR2 YYEKEE (reference sequence). The CDR3 has 15 amino acids. The CDR3 nucleotides read TGTGCCAGCAGCTATCCAGACAGGAATAATGAAAAACTGTTTTTT. As protein: CASSYPDRNNEKLFF.

J is TRBJ1-6 and V is TRBV5-1; TRBD1 is a possible D gene (6 bases). The CDR3 spans 14 residues. Trimming left V 3 bases short and J 6 bases short, with 10 bases between. Germline CDR1 and CDR2: SGHRS and YFSETQ. Written as DNA, the CDR3 is TGCGCCAGCAGCTCCGGGGGCATTAATTCACCCCTCCACTTT. Encoded protein: CASSSGGINSPLHF.

The V gene is TRBV5-1, the J gene TRBJ1-2, with D hard to call. The CDR3 runs 18 residues. Trimming took 4 bases from V and 8 from J, leaving 30 bases between them. Germline-derived CDR1 and CDR2 are SGHRS and YFSETQ. The CDR3 loop is CASSLSEIPTSNVAGYTF. CDR3 nucleotides: TGCGCCAGCAGCCTGAGTGAGATTCCCACATCGAACGTCGCGGGCTACACCTTC.

The chain has TRBV2 and TRBJ2-2; no clear D. Trimming stripped 7 bases from V and 5 bases from J, with 8 bases between. Germline CDR1 and CDR2: SNHLY and FYNNEI. The CDR3 runs to 12 residues. CDR3 sequence: CASKLLTGELFF. CDR3 DNA sequence: TGTGCCAGCAAGTTGTTGACCGGGGAGCTGTTTTTT.

The chain recombines TRBV6-5 with TRBJ2-7; no clear D gene. The CDR3 covers 14 residues. Between the trimmed V and J ends, which lost 5 bases and 0 bases, there was a span of 11 bases. CDR1 is MNHEY, CDR2 SVGAGI, per germline. CDR3 bases: TGTGCCAGCAGTCCCCCGTCCAACTCCTACGAGCAGTACTTC. It translates to CASSPPSNSYEQYF.

About this clone itself: At the DNA level, this CDR3 is encoded by other sequences in the same sample as well. This sequence joins TRBV19 and TRBJ1-5; no clear D gene. Trimming pared 9 bases from V and 2 bases from J, leaving 11 bases between. The CDR3 covers 13 residues. CDR1 and CDR2 (germline): LNHDA, SQIVND (reference sequence). The CDR3 region has the DNA TGTGCCAGCACCGACACTGGCAATCAGCCCCAGCATTTT. Its translation: CASTDTGNQPQHF.